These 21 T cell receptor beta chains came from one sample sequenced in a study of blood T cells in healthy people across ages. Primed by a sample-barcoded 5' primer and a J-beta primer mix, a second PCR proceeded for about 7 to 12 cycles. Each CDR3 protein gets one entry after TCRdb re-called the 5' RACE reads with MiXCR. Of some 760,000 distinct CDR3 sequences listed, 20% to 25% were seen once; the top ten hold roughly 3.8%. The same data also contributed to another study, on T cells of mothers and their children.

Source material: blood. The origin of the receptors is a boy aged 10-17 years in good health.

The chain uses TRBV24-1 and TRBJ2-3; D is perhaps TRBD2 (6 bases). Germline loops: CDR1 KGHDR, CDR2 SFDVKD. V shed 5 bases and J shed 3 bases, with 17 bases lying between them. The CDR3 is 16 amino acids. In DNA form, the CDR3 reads TGTGCCACCAGTGCGGGAGTAGGAGGGGTGACAGATACGCAGTATTTT. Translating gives CATSAGVGGVTDTQYF.

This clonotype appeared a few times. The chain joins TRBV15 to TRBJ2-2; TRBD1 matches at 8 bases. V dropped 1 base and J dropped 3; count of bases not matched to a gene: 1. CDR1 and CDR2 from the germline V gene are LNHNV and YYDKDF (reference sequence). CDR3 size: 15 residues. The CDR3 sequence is CATSRGQGYTGELFF. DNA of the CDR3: TGTGCCACCAGCAGAGGACAGGGGTACACCGGGGAGCTGTTTTTT.

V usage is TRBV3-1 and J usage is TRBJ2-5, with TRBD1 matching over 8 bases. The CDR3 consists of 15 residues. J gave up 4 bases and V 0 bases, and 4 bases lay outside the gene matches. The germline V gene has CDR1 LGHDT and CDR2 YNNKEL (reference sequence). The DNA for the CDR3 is TGTGCCAGCAGCCAAGAGGGCAGGGGGCGAGAGACCCAGTACTTC. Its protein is CASSQEGRGRETQYF.

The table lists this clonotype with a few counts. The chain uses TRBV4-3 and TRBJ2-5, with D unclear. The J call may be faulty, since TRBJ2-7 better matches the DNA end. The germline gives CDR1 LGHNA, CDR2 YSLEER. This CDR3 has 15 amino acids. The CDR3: CASSQGIVVRDEQYF. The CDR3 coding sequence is TGCGCCAGCAGCCAAGGAATAGTCGTTAGGGACGAGCAGTACTTC.

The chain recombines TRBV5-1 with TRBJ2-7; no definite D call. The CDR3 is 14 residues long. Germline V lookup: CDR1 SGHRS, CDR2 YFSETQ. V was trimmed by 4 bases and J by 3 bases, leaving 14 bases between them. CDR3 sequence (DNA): TGCGCCAGCAGCCCGGGCCCTGGAAACTACGAGCAGTACTTC. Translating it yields CASSPGPGNYEQYF.

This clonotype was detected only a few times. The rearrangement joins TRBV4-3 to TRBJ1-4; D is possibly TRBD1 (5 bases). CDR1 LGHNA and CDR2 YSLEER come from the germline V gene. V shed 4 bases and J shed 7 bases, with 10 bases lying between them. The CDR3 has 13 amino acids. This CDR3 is CASSRGVTEKLFF. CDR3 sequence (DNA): TGCGCCAGCAGCCGGGGGGTTACTGAAAAACTGTTTTTT.

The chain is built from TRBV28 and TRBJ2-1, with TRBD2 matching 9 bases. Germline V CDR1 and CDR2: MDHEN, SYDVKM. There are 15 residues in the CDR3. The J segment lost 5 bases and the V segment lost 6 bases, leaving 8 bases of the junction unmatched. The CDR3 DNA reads TGTGCCAGCAGGCCCAGCGGGGGGAAAAACAATGAGCAGTTCTTC. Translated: CASRPSGGKNNEQFF.

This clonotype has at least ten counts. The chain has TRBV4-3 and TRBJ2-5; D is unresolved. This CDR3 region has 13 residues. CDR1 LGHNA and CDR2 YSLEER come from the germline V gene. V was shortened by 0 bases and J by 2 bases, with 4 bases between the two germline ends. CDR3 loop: CASSQDRQETQYF. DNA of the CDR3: TGCGCCAGCAGCCAAGACAGGCAAGAGACCCAGTACTTC.

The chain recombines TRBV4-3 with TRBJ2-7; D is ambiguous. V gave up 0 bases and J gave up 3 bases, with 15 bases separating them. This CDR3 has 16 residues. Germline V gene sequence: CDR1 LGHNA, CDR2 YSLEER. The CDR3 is CASSQESGLPIYEQYF. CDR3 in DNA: TGCGCCAGCAGCCAAGAGTCCGGGCTCCCCATCTACGAGCAGTACTTC.

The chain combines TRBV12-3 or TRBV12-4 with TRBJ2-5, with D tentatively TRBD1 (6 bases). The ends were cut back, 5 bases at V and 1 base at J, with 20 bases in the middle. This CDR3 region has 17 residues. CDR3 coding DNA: TGTGCCAGCAGTAGCTCCGTCCGACAGGCATCCCAAGAGACCCAGTACTTC. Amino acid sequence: CASSSSVRQASQETQYF.

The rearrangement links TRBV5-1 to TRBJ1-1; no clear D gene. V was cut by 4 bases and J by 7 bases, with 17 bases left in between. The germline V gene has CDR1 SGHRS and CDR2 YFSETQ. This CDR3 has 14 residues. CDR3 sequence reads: CASSRQPSEGEAFF. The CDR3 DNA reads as TGCGCCAGCAGCCGGCAGCCGTCCGAGGGTGAAGCTTTCTTT.

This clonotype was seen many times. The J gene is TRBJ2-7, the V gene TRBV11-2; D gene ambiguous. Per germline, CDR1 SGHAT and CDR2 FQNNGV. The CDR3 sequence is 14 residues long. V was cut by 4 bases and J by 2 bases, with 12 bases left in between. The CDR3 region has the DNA TGTGCCAGCAGCTCCGAACATCCCCCCTACGAGCAGTACTTC. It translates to CASSSEHPPYEQYF.

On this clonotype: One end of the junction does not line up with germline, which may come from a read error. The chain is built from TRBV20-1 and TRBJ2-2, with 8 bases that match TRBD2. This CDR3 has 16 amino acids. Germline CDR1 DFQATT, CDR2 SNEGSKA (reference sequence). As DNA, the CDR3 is TGCAGTGCTAGAGATAGAACTAGCGGTCGGACCGGGGGGCTGTTTTTT. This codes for CSARDRTSGRTGGLFF.

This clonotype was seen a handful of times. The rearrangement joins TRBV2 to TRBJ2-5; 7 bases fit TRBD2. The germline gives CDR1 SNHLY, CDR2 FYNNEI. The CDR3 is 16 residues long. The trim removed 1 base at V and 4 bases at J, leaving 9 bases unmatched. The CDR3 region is CASSEVPGLRSETQYF. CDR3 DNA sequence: TGTGCCAGCAGTGAAGTACCGGGACTACGATCAGAGACCCAGTACTTC.

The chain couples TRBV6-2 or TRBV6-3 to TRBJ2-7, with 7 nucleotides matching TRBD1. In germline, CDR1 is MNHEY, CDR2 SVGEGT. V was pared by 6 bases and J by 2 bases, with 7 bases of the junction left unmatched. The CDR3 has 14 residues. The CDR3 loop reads CASSYRTGPYEQYF. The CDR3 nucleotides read TGTGCCAGCAGCTACCGGACAGGTCCCTACGAGCAGTACTTC.

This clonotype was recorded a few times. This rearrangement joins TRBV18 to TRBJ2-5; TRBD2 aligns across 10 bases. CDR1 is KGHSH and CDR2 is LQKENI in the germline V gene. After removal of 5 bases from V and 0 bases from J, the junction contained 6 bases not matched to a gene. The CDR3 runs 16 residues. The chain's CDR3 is CASSTRGLANQETQYF. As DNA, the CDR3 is TGTGCCAGCTCAACACGGGGACTAGCGAACCAAGAGACCCAGTACTTC.

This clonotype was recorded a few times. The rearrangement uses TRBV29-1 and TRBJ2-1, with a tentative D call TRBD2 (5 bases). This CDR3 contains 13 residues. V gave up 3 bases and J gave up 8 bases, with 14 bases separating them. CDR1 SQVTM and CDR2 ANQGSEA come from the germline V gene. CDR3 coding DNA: TGCAGCGTTGAGGCTAGCTCGGGGTATGAGCAGTTCTTC. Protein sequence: CSVEASSGYEQFF.

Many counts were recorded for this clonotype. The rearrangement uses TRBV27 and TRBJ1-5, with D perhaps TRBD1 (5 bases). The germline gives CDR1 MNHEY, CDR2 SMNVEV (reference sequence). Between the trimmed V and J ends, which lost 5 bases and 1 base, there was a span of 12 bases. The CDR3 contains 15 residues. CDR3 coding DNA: TGTGCCAGCAGTCCCGGGACGGTCAGCAATCAGCCCCAGCATTTT. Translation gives CASSPGTVSNQPQHF.

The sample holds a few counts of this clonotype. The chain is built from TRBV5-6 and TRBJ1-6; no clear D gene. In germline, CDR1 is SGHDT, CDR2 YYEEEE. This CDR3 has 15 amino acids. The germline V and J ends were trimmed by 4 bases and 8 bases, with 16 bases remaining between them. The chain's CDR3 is CASSPTWSPDSPLHF. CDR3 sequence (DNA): TGTGCCAGCAGCCCCACTTGGTCCCCGGATTCACCCCTCCACTTT.

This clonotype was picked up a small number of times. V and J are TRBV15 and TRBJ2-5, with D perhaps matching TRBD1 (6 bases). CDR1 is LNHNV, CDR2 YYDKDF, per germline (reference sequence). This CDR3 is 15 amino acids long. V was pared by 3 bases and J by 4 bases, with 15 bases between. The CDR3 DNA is TGTGCCACCAGCAGCCTACAGGGCTGGGGAGAGACCCAGTACTTC. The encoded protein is CATSSLQGWGETQYF.

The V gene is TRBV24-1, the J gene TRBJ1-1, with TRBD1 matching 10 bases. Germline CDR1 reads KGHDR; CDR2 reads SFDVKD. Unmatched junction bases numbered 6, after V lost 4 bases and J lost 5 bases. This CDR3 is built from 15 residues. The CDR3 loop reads CATSESGTGVTEAFF. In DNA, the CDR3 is TGTGCCACCAGTGAGTCCGGGACAGGGGTTACTGAAGCTTTCTTT.